What follows is one T cell receptor (beta chain) and its context. No antigen is known for it. The CDR3 is made up of 17 amino acids. Germline V gives CDR1 SGHRS, CDR2 YFSETQ. The data stem from a study of blood T cells in healthy people across ages. Whole-study results and caveats: Because donor CMV status was unknown, expanded clonotype changes were possibly confounded. Underestimates were what the diversity estimates from one million T cells were considered to be.

For the second PCR, which ran for about 6 to 11 cycles, a sample-barcoded 5' primer and a J-beta primer mix were used. TCRdb called the 5' RACE reads again in MiXCR, with one record for every CDR3 protein. The sample consists of approximately 800,000 distinct CDR3 sequences, around two thirds of them appearing once. This TCR was sampled from a man under 40 in good health. The sequencing sample was made of blood. V gene TRBV5-1 combines with J gene TRBJ2-1; D is ambiguous. The J call is uncertain, as TRBJ2-7 better fits the DNA end. CDR3 sequence: CASRNPEEAGINNEQYF. CDR3 DNA sequence: TGCGCCAGCCGCAACCCCGAAGAGGCAGGCATTAACAATGAGCAGTACTTC.